Following are 28 T cell receptor beta chains from one sample sequenced in a study of shared clonotypes between healthy human individuals. TCRdb keeps only in-frame clones here, not all; method: immunoSEQ multiplex PCR. Seen here are about 680,000 clones, roughly 70% observed once, and the top ten hold 1.5% to 2%. Sequencing input: memory CD4+ T cells sorted from blood. Described subset: CD45RA-negative fraction. The receptors were gathered from a woman aged 30 to 39 in good health.

The chain combines TRBV6-5 with TRBJ1-1; possible D gene TRBD1, 6 bases. Per the germline V gene, CDR1 is MNHEY and CDR2 is SVGAGI. CDR3 length: 13 amino acids. Deletions cut 10 bases from V and 5 bases from J, with 17 bases between. This chain's CDR3 is CATTKGGMTEAFF. The CDR3 bases are TGTGCCACCACAAAGGGGGGTATGACTGAAGCTTTCTTT.

This sequence joins TRBV4-2 and TRBJ2-1; the match to TRBD2 covers 10 bases. CDR3 length equals 15 residues. J was trimmed by 5 bases and V by 0 bases; bases with no gene match: 1. Germline CDR1 is LGHNA and CDR2 is YNFKEQ. CDR3 DNA: TGTGCCAGCAGCCAAGATAGCGGGAGGCACAATGAGCAGTTCTTC. Translated, it gives CASSQDSGRHNEQFF.

CDR3 bases: TGTGCCAGCAGACTTGGGGGAGGTGATGAGCAGTACTTC. Translation gives CASRLGGGDEQYF. The chain recombines TRBV7-2 with TRBJ2-7; D is possibly TRBD2 (6 bases). V dropped 6 bases and J dropped 7 bases, with 16 bases sitting between them. This CDR3 is built from 13 residues. Germline lookup yields CDR1 SGHTA and CDR2 FQGNSA.

Only one count was recorded for this clone. The chain carries TRBV4-1 and TRBJ1-2; D gene ambiguous. V was shortened by 2 bases and J by 6 bases, with 16 bases between the two germline ends. CDR3 length: 15 residues. Germline V CDR1 and CDR2: MGHRA, YSYEKL. DNA for the CDR3: TGCGCCAGCAGCCAAAAAAACGTGGGGTCTCATGGCTACACCTTC. Amino acids: CASSQKNVGSHGYTF.

The chain has TRBV10-3 and TRBJ2-7; unclear D gene. From germline, CDR1 is ENHRY and CDR2 SYGVKD. V lost 11 bases and J 0 bases, leaving 8 bases between the germline ends. CDR3 length equals 11 residues. CDR3 in DNA: TGTGCCGCCTCAACCTCCTACGAGCAGTACTTC. This codes for CAASTSYEQYF.

The V and J genes are TRBV5-4 and TRBJ2-7, with D uncertain. V shed 0 bases and J shed 0 bases, with 7 bases lying between them. Germline V CDR1 and CDR2: SGHNT, YYREEE (reference sequence). The CDR3 is 14 amino acids. Here the CDR3 reads CASSLDLFSYEQYF. The CDR3, as DNA: TGTGCCAGCAGCTTGGATTTGTTCTCCTACGAGCAGTACTTC.

This clone was found once. The chain has TRBV10-3 and TRBJ2-5; the D is unclear. There are 13 residues in the CDR3. CDR1 is ENHRY, CDR2 SYGVKD, per germline. V was clipped by 3 bases and J by 2 bases, with 7 bases between them. This CDR3 is CAISESQQETQYF. For the CDR3, the DNA is TGTGCCATCAGTGAAAGTCAGCAAGAGACCCAGTACTTC.

The chain joins TRBV6-5 to TRBJ2-1; 8 bases match TRBD1. From germline, CDR1 is MNHEY and CDR2 SVGAGI. Unmatched junction bases numbered 1, after V lost 2 bases and J lost 7 bases. CDR3 length equals 13 residues. The CDR3 DNA reads as TGTGCCAGCAGTTACGACAGGGGTAATGAGCAGTTCTTC. This translates into CASSYDRGNEQFF.

The chain employs TRBV4-1 and TRBJ2-1; TRBD1 is a possible D gene (6 bases). The CDR3 covers 16 residues. The V and J ends lost 2 bases and 2 bases respectively, with 13 bases between them. Germline V CDR1 and CDR2: MGHRA, YSYEKL. CDR3 sequence (DNA): TGCGCCAGCAGCCAATCTTCACAGGGCGCCTACAATGAGCAGTTCTTC. It is translated as CASSQSSQGAYNEQFF.

This clone has just a few counts. V usage is TRBV5-1 and J usage is TRBJ2-7, with 9 bases fitting TRBD1. With 5 bases clipped from V and 3 bases from J, the junction kept 9 bases outside the gene matches. Germline V lookup: CDR1 SGHRS, CDR2 YFSETQ. The CDR3 length is 15 residues. DNA for the CDR3: TGCGCCAGCAGACGCGCGACAGGGGGGGACTACGAGCAGTACTTC. Amino acid sequence: CASRRATGGDYEQYF.

The V call is TRBV29-1, the J call TRBJ1-1; D unclear. Trimming stripped 0 bases from V and 11 bases from J, with 10 bases between. Looked up from germline, CDR1 is SQVTM and CDR2 is ANQGSEA. The CDR3 is made up of 11 amino acids. CDR3 loop: CSVEDQWTAFF. The CDR3 region has the DNA TGCAGCGTTGAAGATCAGTGGACGGCTTTCTTT.

The rearrangement uses TRBV6-4 and TRBJ2-2; 9 nucleotides line up with TRBD1. With V trimmed by 4 bases and J by 5 bases, 2 bases remained unmatched. There are 14 residues in the CDR3. CDR1 MRHNA and CDR2 SNTAGT come from the germline V gene. DNA for the CDR3: TGTGCCAGCAGTGGACAGGGGGAAACCGGGGAGCTGTTTTTT. Encoded protein: CASSGQGETGELFF.

CDR3 in amino acids: CAWSVSGEDTQYF. The DNA of the CDR3 is TGTGCCTGGAGTGTTAGCGGCGAGGATACGCAGTATTTT. The V and J genes are TRBV30 and TRBJ2-3, with TRBD2 as a possible D gene (6 bases). Germline assignment: CDR1 GTSNPN and CDR2 SVGIG (reference sequence). The CDR3 length is 13 residues. V was shortened by 0 bases and J by 6 bases, with 10 bases between the two germline ends.

V gene TRBV7-2 combines with J gene TRBJ2-2, with D unclear. The CDR3 length is 15 residues. Germline V gene sequence: CDR1 SGHTA, CDR2 FQGNSA. V was shortened by 1 base and J by 3 bases, with 9 bases between the two germline ends. This chain's CDR3 is CASSLVRSYTGELFF. For the CDR3, the DNA is TGTGCCAGCAGCTTAGTTCGGTCGTACACCGGGGAGCTGTTTTTT.

The rearrangement links TRBV19 to TRBJ1-2; a weak D match, TRBD1 (6 bases). The V and J ends lost 7 bases and 4 bases respectively, with 22 bases between them. This CDR3 has 16 residues. The germline V gene has CDR1 LNHDA and CDR2 SQIVND (reference sequence). This CDR3 is CASINLAGGFGYGYTF. CDR3 sequence (DNA): TGTGCCAGTATCAATCTCGCTGGGGGCTTCGGCTATGGCTACACCTTC.

The chain employs TRBV7-9 and TRBJ2-1, with D possibly being TRBD2 (6 bases). The CDR3 covers 16 residues. V gave up 5 bases and J gave up 4 bases, with 18 bases separating them. Germline assignment: CDR1 SEHNR and CDR2 FQNEAQ (reference sequence). In DNA, the CDR3 is TGTGCCAGCAGCGTACTAGCTAGCAGGGCATACAATGAGCAGTTCTTC. It encodes CASSVLASRAYNEQFF.

A remark on this clone: Other DNA sequences in the same sample also yield this CDR3. The chain carries TRBV5-1 and TRBJ2-7; TRBD2 matches at 15 bases. Trimming removed 3 bases from V and 2 bases from J; junction bases left unmatched: 9. Germline V lookup: CDR1 SGHRS, CDR2 YFSETQ. This CDR3 is built from 18 residues. The CDR3 here is CASSSAGLAGGPPYEQYF. As DNA, the CDR3 is TGCGCCAGCAGCTCCGCGGGACTAGCGGGAGGACCTCCCTACGAGCAGTACTTC.

The J gene is TRBJ2-1, the V gene TRBV6-1, with 9 nucleotides matching TRBD1. In germline, CDR1 is MNHNS, CDR2 SASEGT. J was trimmed by 7 bases and V by 4 bases; bases with no gene match: 14. This CDR3 is 17 amino acids long. The CDR3 sequence is CASSAASGTGIKNEQFF. DNA for the CDR3: TGTGCCAGCAGTGCAGCATCCGGGACAGGGATTAAAAATGAGCAGTTCTTC.

The rearrangement uses TRBV5-5 and TRBJ2-4, with D perhaps assigned TRBD1 or TRBD2 (7 bases each). The length of the CDR3 is 16 residues. Germline CDR1 SGHKS, CDR2 YYEKEE (reference sequence). The V end lost 1 base, the J end lost 7 bases, and 18 bases lay between the germline ends. The CDR3 DNA follows: TGTGCCAGCAGCTTGACGGTGGGAGGGGGCAGGAACATTCAGTACTTC. Residues: CASSLTVGGGRNIQYF.

The V gene is TRBV28, the J gene TRBJ2-1; TRBD2 agrees at 10 bases. The CDR3 is 15 residues long. The germline V gene encodes CDR1 MDHEN and CDR2 SYDVKM. V dropped 5 bases and J dropped 3; count of bases not matched to a gene: 4. CDR3 amino acids: CASSPTSGNYNEQFF. CDR3 DNA: TGTGCCAGCAGTCCTACTAGCGGGAACTACAATGAGCAGTTCTTC.

This chain connects TRBV27 to TRBJ1-5; weak D call: TRBD1 (6 bases). Germline CDR1 and CDR2: MNHEY and SMNVEV (reference sequence). The V and J ends lost 5 bases and 6 bases respectively, with 17 bases between them. CDR3 length: 15 amino acids. The CDR3 DNA reads TGTGCCAGCAGTCCACATACAGGGTTCGGTCAGCCCCAGCATTTT. Its protein product is CASSPHTGFGQPQHF.

This chain uses TRBV28 with TRBJ2-7; possible D gene TRBD2, 7 bases. In germline, CDR1 is MDHEN, CDR2 SYDVKM. This CDR3 spans 17 amino acids. The ends were cut back, 6 bases at V and 4 bases at J, with 25 bases in the middle. The CDR3 DNA sequence: TGTGCCAGCAGCTCTCCAGGGGAGGGTACTAGGGAGTACGAGCAGTACTTC. This codes for CASSSPGEGTREYEQYF.

This chain joins TRBV7-9 and TRBJ2-1; D gene uncertain. Germline loops: CDR1 SEHNR, CDR2 FQNEAQ (reference sequence). The CDR3 length is 11 residues. Trimming removed 5 bases from V and 12 bases from J, with 11 bases in between. CDR3 DNA sequence: TGTGCCAGCAGCAGGACCAGCGCGCAGTTCTTC. It yields the protein CASSRTSAQFF.

The V gene is TRBV6-6, the J gene TRBJ2-7; tentative D call: TRBD2 (6 bases). From germline, CDR1 is MNHNY and CDR2 SVGAGI (reference sequence). The CDR3 contains 15 residues. V was clipped by 0 bases and J by 3 bases, with 12 bases between them. The CDR3 region has the DNA TGTGCCAGCAGTTACTCCGGGGGTTGGGGCTACGAGCAGTACTTC. Its protein product is CASSYSGGWGYEQYF.

This chain uses TRBV28 with TRBJ2-7; D is ambiguous. CDR1 and CDR2 (germline): MDHEN, SYDVKM. This CDR3 is 13 amino acids long. V was pared by 3 bases and J by 10 bases, with 16 bases between. The DNA of the CDR3 is TGTGCCAGCAGTTTTAAGGCCCCGGGTTATCAGTACTTC. Its translation is CASSFKAPGYQYF.

The chain employs TRBV30 and TRBJ2-5; a weak D match, TRBD1 (6 bases). The germline gives CDR1 GTSNPN, CDR2 SVGIG (reference sequence). The V end was cut by 1 base, the J end by 5 bases, with 14 bases between. The CDR3 extends over 14 amino acids. The DNA of the CDR3 is TGTGCCTGGAGTGGGCCCAGGGGATGGGAGACCCAGTACTTC. Its protein product is CAWSGPRGWETQYF. Complete variable domain (other parts from reference TRBV30 and TRBJ2-5): SQTIHQWPATLVQPVGSPLSLECTVEGTSNPNLYWYRQAAGRGLQLLFYSVGIGQISSEVPQNLSASRPQDRQFILSSKKLLLSDSGFYLCAWSGPRGWETQYFGPGTRLLVL.

The chain carries TRBV7-2 and TRBJ1-3; possible D gene TRBD1, 6 bases. The V end lost 6 bases, the J end lost 5 bases, and 11 bases lay between the germline ends. Per the germline V gene, CDR1 is SGHTA and CDR2 is FQGNSA. CDR3 size: 13 residues. CDR3: CASSWGPRNTIYF. CDR3 DNA: TGTGCCAGCAGTTGGGGGCCGAGAAACACCATATATTTT.

The rearrangement uses TRBV19 and TRBJ2-5, with 8 bases that match TRBD2. Germline V CDR1 and CDR2: LNHDA, SQIVND (reference sequence). Losses at the gene ends were 1 base for V and 3 bases for J; bases not matched to a gene: 4. The CDR3 has 15 residues. The CDR3: CASSIGSSGEETQYF. The CDR3 DNA follows: TGTGCCAGTAGTATAGGTAGTAGCGGGGAAGAGACCCAGTACTTC.